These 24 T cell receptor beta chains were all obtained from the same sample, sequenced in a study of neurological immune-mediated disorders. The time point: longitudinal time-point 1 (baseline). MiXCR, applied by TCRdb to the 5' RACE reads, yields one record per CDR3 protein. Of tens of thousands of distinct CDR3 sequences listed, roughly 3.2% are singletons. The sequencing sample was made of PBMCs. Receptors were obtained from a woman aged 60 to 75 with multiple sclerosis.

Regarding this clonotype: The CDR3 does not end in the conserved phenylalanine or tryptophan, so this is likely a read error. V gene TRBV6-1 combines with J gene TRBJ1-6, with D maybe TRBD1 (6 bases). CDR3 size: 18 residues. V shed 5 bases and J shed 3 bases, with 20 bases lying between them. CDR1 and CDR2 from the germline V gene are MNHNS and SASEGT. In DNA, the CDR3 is TGTGCCAGCAGTCCCCGGGAGGGGGGCGAGGTCTATAATTCACCCCTCCACAAT. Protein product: CASSPREGGEVYNSPLHN.

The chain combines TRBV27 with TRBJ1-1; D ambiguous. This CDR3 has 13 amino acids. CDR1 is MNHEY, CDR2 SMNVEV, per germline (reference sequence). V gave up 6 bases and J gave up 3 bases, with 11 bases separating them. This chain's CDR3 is CASRPEAYTEAFF. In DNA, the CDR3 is TGTGCCAGCAGACCGGAAGCATACACTGAAGCTTTCTTT.

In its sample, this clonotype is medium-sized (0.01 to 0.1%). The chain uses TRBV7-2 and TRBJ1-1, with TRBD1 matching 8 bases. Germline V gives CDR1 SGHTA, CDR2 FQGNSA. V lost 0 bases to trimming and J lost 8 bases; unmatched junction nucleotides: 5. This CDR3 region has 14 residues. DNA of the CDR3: TGTGCCAGCAGCTTAGCCGGGACAGGACTGGAAGCTTTCTTT. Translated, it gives CASSLAGTGLEAFF.

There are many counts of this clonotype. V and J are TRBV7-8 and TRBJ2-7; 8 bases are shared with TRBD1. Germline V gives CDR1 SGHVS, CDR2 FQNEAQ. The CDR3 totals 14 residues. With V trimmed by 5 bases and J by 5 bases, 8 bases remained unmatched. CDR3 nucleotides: TGTGCCAGCAGCAACGGACAGGGTGGCGACGAGCAGTACTTC. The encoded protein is CASSNGQGGDEQYF.

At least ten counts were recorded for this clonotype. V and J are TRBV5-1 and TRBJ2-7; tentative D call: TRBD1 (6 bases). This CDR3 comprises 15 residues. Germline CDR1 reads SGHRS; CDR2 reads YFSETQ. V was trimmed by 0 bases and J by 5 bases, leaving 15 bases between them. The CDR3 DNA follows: TGCGCCAGCAGCTTGGAGTTCAGGGGAGCTCACGAGCAGTACTTC. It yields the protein CASSLEFRGAHEQYF.

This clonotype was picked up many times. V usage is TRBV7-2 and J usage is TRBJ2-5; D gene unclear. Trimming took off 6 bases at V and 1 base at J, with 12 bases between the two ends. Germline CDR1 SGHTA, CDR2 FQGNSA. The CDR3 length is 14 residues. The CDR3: CASSPFRAQETQYF. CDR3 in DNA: TGTGCCAGCAGTCCCTTTAGGGCCCAAGAGACCCAGTACTTC.

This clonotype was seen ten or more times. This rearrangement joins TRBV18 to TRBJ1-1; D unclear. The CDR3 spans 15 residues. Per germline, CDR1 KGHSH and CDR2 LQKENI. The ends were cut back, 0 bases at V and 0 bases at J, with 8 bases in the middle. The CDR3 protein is CASSPPTAMNTEAFF. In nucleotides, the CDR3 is TGTGCCAGCTCACCACCGACGGCCATGAACACTGAAGCTTTCTTT.

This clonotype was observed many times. In DNA, the CDR3 is TGTGCCAGCAGTTACGGGGTGCGGGCGGTGAACACTGAAGCTTTCTTT. Amino acids: CASSYGVRAVNTEAFF. The chain is built from TRBV6-5 and TRBJ1-1, with unresolved D. In germline, CDR1 is MNHEY, CDR2 SVGAGI. This CDR3 contains 16 residues. Trimming cost V 2 bases and J 0 bases, with 13 bases left between them.

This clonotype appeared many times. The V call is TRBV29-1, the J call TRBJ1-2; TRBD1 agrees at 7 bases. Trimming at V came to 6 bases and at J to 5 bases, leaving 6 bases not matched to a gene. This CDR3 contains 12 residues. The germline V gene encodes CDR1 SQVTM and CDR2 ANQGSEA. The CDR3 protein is CSVRQGEYGYTF. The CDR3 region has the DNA TGCAGCGTCCGACAGGGCGAGTATGGCTACACCTTC.

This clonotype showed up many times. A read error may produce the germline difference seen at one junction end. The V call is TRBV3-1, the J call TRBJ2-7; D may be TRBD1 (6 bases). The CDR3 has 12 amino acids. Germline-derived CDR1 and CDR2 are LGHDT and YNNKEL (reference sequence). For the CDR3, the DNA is TGTGACAGCAGCAAAGGGACACACGAGCAGTACTTC. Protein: CDSSKGTHEQYF.

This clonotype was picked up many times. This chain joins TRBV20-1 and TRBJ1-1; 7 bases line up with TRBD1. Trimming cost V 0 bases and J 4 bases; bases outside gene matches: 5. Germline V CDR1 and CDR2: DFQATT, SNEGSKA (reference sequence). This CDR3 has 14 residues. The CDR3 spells CSARDWAGGTEAFF. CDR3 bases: TGCAGTGCTAGAGATTGGGCAGGGGGCACTGAAGCTTTCTTT.

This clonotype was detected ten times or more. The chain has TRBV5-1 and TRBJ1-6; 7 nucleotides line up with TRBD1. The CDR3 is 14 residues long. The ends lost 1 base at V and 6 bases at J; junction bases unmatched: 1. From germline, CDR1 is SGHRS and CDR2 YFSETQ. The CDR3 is CASSLTGVNSPLHF. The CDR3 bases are TGCGCCAGCAGCTTGACAGGGGTTAATTCACCCCTCCACTTT. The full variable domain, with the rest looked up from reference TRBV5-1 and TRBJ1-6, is KAGVTQTPRYLIKTRGQQVTLSCSPISGHRSVSWYQQTPGQGLQFLFEYFSETQRNKGNFPGRFSGRQFSNSRSEMNVSTLELGDSALYLCASSLTGVNSPLHFGNGTRLTVT.

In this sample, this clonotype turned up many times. CDR3 amino acids: CSARDGSTDTQYF. The CDR3 region has the DNA TGCAGTGCCCGGGACGGGAGCACAGATACGCAGTATTTT. This chain connects TRBV20-1 to TRBJ2-3; TRBD1 or TRBD2 may be the D gene (5 bases each). V dropped 6 bases and J dropped 0 bases, with 10 bases sitting between them. From germline, CDR1 is DFQATT and CDR2 SNEGSKA (reference sequence). The CDR3 extends over 13 amino acids.

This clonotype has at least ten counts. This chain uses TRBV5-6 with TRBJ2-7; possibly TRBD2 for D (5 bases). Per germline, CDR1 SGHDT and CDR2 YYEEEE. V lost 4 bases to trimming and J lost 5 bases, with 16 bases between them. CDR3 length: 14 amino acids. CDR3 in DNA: TGTGCCAGCAGCCTAGCCCACCCCCTGAACGAGCAGTACTTC. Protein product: CASSLAHPLNEQYF.

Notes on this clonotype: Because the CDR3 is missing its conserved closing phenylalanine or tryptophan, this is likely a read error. CDR3 bases: TGTGCCAGCCTCGGACAACCGAACACTGAAGCTTTCAAT. This translates into CASLGQPNTEAFN. V gene TRBV27 combines with J gene TRBJ1-1; D is perhaps TRBD1 (5 bases). The CDR3 sequence is 13 residues long. CDR1 and CDR2 (germline): MNHEY, SMNVEV (reference sequence). Trimming left V 8 bases short and J 1 base short, with 11 bases between.

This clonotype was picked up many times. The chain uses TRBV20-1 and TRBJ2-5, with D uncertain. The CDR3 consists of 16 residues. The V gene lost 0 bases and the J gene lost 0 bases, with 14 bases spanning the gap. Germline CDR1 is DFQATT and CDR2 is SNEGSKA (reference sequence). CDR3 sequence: CSARDMTQSYQETQYF. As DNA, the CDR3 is TGCAGTGCTAGAGATATGACACAATCGTACCAAGAGACCCAGTACTTC.

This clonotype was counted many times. Written as DNA, the CDR3 is TGCGCCAGCAGCCCGGGGACTAGTGGTCAAGAGACCCAGTACTTC. This gives the protein CASSPGTSGQETQYF. This chain joins TRBV5-1 and TRBJ2-5, with 8 bases lining up with TRBD2. The trim removed 4 bases at V and 2 bases at J, leaving 7 bases unmatched. Germline V gene sequence: CDR1 SGHRS, CDR2 YFSETQ. There are 15 residues in the CDR3.

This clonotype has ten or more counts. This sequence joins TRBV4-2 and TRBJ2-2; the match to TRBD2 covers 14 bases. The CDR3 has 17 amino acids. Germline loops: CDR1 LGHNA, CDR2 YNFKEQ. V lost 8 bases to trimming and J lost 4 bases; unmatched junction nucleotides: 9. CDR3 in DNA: TGTGCCAGCGGCGAACCGGGACTAGCGGGGGTCACCGGGGAGCTGTTTTTT. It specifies CASGEPGLAGVTGELFF.

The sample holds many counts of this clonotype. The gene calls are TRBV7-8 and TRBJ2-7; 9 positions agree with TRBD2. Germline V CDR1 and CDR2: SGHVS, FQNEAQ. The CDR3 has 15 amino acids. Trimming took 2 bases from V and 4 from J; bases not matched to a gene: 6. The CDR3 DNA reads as TGTGCCAGCAGCTTACGGCGGGGGGGACCATACGAGCAGTACTTC. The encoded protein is CASSLRRGGPYEQYF.

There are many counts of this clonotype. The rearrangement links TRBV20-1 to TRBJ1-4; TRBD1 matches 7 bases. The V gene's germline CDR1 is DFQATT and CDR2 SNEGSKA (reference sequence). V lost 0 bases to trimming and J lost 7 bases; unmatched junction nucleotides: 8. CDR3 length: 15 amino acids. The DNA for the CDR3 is TGCAGTGCTAGAGATCCGAACAGGGGCGGTGAAAAACTGTTTTTT. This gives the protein CSARDPNRGGEKLFF.

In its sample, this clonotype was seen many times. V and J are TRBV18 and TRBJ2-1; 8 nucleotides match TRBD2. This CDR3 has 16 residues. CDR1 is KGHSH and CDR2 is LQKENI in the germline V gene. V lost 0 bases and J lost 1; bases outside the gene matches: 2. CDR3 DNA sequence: TGTGCCAGCTCACCACCGACTAGCGTATCCTACAATGAGCAGTTCTTC. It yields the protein CASSPPTSVSYNEQFF.

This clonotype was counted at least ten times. The chain's CDR3 is CASSHGTGFHEQYF. CDR3 coding DNA: TGTGCCAGCAGCCACGGGACAGGGTTCCACGAGCAGTACTTC. This chain connects TRBV3-1 to TRBJ2-7, with 9 bases matching TRBD1. The V and J ends lost 3 bases and 5 bases, in that order; junction bases with no gene match: 5. Germline assignment: CDR1 LGHDT and CDR2 YNNKEL (reference sequence). CDR3 length: 14 amino acids.

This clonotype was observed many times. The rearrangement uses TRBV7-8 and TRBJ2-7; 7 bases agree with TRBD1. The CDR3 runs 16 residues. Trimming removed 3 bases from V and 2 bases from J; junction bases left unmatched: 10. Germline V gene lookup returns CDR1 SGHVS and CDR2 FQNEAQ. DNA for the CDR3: TGTGCCAGCAGCTTTTCGGACAGGTGGTCCCCCTACGAGCAGTACTTC. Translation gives CASSFSDRWSPYEQYF.

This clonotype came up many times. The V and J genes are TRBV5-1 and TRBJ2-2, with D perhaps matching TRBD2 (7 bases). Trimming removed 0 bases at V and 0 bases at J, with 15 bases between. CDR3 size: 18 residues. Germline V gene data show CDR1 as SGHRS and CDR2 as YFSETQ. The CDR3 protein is CASSLGQQGGPNTGELFF. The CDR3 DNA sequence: TGCGCCAGCAGCTTGGGGCAACAGGGAGGGCCGAACACCGGGGAGCTGTTTTTT.